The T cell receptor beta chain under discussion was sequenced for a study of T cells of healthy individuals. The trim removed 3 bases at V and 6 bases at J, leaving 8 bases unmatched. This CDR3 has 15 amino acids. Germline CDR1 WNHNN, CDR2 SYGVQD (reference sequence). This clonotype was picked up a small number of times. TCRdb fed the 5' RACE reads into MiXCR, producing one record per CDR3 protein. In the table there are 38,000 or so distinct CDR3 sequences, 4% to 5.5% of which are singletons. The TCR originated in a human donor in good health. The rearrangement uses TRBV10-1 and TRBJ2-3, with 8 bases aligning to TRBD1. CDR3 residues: CASSDSGTGPDTQYF. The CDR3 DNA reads TGCGCCAGCAGTGACTCAGGGACAGGCCCGGATACGCAGTATTTT.